This T cell receptor beta chain is from a study of OX40 agonist ivuxolimab in advanced cancers. Study background: Ivuxolimab was administered intravenously to patients at 0.01 to 10 mg/kg every 2 weeks.

General observations from the study: Normalized T-cell clonal expansion was also low in a subset of nonresponders.

This clone was seen more than once but under ten times. No antigen is known for it. There are 13 residues in the CDR3. Germline V gene data show CDR1 as MNHEY and CDR2 as SVGAGI. Trimming pared 5 bases from V and 8 bases from J, leaving 13 bases between. Here immunoSEQ multiplex PCR was the method, and the copy in TCRdb shows in-frame clones only, minus some. Of fewer than 25,000 clones listed, 73% are singletons. V usage is TRBV6-5 and J usage is TRBJ2-1; possible D gene TRBD2, 6 bases. The sequence was obtained from an adult with an advanced solid tumor such as melanoma, head and neck, liver or kidney cancer. The sample was CD4+ or CD8+ T cells sorted from blood, taken in a trial of the OX40 agonist ivuxolimab. The CDR3 region is CASSHTWGDEQFF. The CDR3 DNA reads as TGTGCCAGCAGTCACACCTGGGGGGATGAGCAGTTCTTC.